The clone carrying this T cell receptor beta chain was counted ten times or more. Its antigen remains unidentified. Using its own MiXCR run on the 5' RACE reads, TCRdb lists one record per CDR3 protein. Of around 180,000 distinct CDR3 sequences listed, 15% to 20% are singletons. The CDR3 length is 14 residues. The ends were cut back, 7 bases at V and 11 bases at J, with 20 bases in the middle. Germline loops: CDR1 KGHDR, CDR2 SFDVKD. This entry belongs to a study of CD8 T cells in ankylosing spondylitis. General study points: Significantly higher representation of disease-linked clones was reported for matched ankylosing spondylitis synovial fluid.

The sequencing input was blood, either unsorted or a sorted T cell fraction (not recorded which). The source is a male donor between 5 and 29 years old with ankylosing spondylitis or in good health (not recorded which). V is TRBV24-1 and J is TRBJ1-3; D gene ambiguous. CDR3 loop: CATRIRTYGSAIYF. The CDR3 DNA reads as TGTGCCACCAGGATCAGGACTTACGGGTCTGCCATATATTTT.